A selection of T cell receptor beta chains follows, all from one sample in a study of T cell changes during pregnancy in multiple sclerosis. Only in-frame clones appear in the TCRdb table, and some are missing; sequencing was by immunoSEQ multiplex PCR. The sample shows around 60,000 clones, about 89% of them seen only once. The sample was CD4+ T cells from peripheral blood mononuclear cells, taken after pregnancy. The receptors derive from a female donor in good health, enrolled as a control in a pregnancy study. CDR3s include the opening cysteine and the closing phenylalanine or tryptophan. The D gene is left open where the match is weak. The size of a clone is reported for some rows only, either as once, few or many, or as a class for expanded clones.

d_gene	abundance	v_gene	j_gene	CDR3nt	CDR3aa
-	-	TRBV27	TRBJ1-1	TGTGCCAGCAGTTTTTCAACAGTCGGCACTGAAGCTTTCTTT	CASSFSTVGTEAFF
TRBD1	-	TRBV20-1	TRBJ2-7	TGCAGCGGGACAGTTACTTACGAGCAGTACTTC	CSGTVTYEQYF
TRBD1	-	TRBV9	TRBJ2-7	TGTGCCAGCAGCGTAGAGGGGACAGTCCCCGAGCAGTACTTC	CASSVEGTVPEQYF
TRBD1	-	TRBV27	TRBJ1-2	TGTGCCAGCAGTTTGTCCCAACGACAGGGGGCGCGCGGCTACACCTTC	CASSLSQRQGARGYTF
-	-	TRBV7-2	TRBJ2-7	TGTGCCAGCAGCTCGTCAGGGACTCGGCCAACCTACGAGCAGTACTTC	CASSSSGTRPTYEQYF
TRBD2	-	TRBV11-1	TRBJ2-3	TGTGCCAGCAGCCTAACAGCGGGGGGATCAGATACGCAGTATTTT	CASSLTAGGSDTQYF
-	-	TRBV30	TRBJ1-2	TGTGCCTGGAGTCGATCCGGACAGTTGAACTATGGCTACACCTTC	CAWSRSGQLNYGYTF
TRBD2	-	TRBV11-3	TRBJ2-1	TGTGCCAGCAGCCCTCGGACTAGTCGTGAGCAGTTCTTC	CASSPRTSREQFF
-	-	TRBV6-6	TRBJ1-2	TGTGCCAGCAGTTACGAACAGTATGGCTACACCTTC	CASSYEQYGYTF
-	-	TRBV5-6	TRBJ1-2	TGTGCCAGCAGCCCTCCCTTCTCCAGGGCTCATGGCTACACCTTC	CASSPPFSRAHGYTF
-	once	TRBV19	TRBJ1-1	TGTGCCAGTAGTCCCCTGGACAGAGAAGCTTTCTTT	CASSPLDREAFF
TRBD1	-	TRBV5-5	TRBJ2-7	TGTGCCAGCAGCGGTGGACAGGGATCCTACGAGCAGTACTTC	CASSGGQGSYEQYF
TRBD1	-	TRBV2	TRBJ1-2	TGTGCCAGCACGAGCTCAACAGGGGGTTTGAACTATGGCTACACCTTC	CASTSSTGGLNYGYTF
-	once	TRBV6-4	TRBJ1-2	TGTGCCAGGGCCCTTAACTATGGCTACACCTTC	CARALNYGYTF
TRBD1	-	TRBV2	TRBJ1-2	TGTGCCTTCAAAGCCGGGACAGGGTACTATGGCTACACCTTC	CAFKAGTGYYGYTF
-	-	TRBV19	TRBJ1-1	TGTGCCAGTAGTATACCGGGCAGGGCGAAACCTGAAGCTTTCTTT	CASSIPGRAKPEAFF
-	once	TRBV7-9	TRBJ1-1	TGTGCCAGCAGGAACCTGGGGGGGGCCACTGAAGCTTTCTTT	CASRNLGGATEAFF
TRBD1	-	TRBV2	TRBJ1-2	TGTGCCAGCAGCCTAACAGGACAGGACGGCTACACCTTC	CASSLTGQDGYTF
TRBD1	-	TRBV5-4	TRBJ2-2	TGTGCCAGCAGCCGAGGGGGACAGGGAAGGTCCGGGGAGCTGTTTTTT	CASSRGGQGRSGELFF
-	-	TRBV7-3	TRBJ1-1	TGTGCCAGCAGCTTAGGAGGGGATGTAGGGAACACTGAAGCTTTCTTT	CASSLGGDVGNTEAFF
-	-	TRBV6-1	TRBJ1-2	TGTGCCAGCAGTGAAAACGGGGTCTATGGCTACACCTTC	CASSENGVYGYTF
TRBD1	-	TRBV10-3	TRBJ2-5	TGTGCCACCACAGGGGAGGAGACCCAGTACTTC	CATTGEETQYF
TRBD2	-	TRBV6-5	TRBJ2-7	TGTGCCAGCAGTTACTCGCGTGGGGGGGCCTACGAGCAGTACTTC	CASSYSRGGAYEQYF
-	-	TRBV19	TRBJ2-7	TGTGCCAGCCTTGAGGGGGCCGGGGGAGACGAGCAGTACTTC	CASLEGAGGDEQYF